This TCR beta chain was captured in a study of cytomegalovirus exposure and HLA in healthy donors. The repertoire was sequenced with immunoSEQ multiplex PCR; TCRdb's copy has only in-frame clones and lacks some. This table holds under 150,000 clones, roughly 88% found once. Between the trimmed V and J ends, which lost 6 bases and 12 bases, there was a span of 20 bases. This CDR3 spans 12 amino acids. Germline V lookup: CDR1 SQVTM, CDR2 ANQGSEA. This clone was counted a single time. The sequence derives from a woman aged 18-30 years in good health and CMV-seropositive. The chain joins TRBV29-1 to TRBJ1-2; D uncertain. The sequenced material came from PBMCs. The CDR3 sequence: CSVENPSLADTF. CDR3 DNA: TGCAGCGTCGAAAACCCCTCCTTAGCGGACACCTTC.